The 30 T cell receptor beta chains listed next were all sequenced from one sample in a study of shared clonotypes between healthy human individuals. Profiling relied on immunoSEQ multiplex PCR, and the TCRdb table lists in-frame clones only, not all of them. The sample includes about 2,500,000 clones, around nine tenths seen only once; the top ten take around 0.14%. The sequenced material came from naive CD4+ T cells sorted from blood. The subset denotes: CD45RA+ positively selected. These receptors came from a man between 18 and 35 years old in good health.

As to this clone: The sample holds other DNA sequences that translate to the same CDR3. The genes are TRBV5-1 and TRBJ1-1; tentatively, D is TRBD1 (5 bases). Germline CDR1 is SGHRS and CDR2 is YFSETQ. The CDR3 is 15 amino acids. The V end lost 0 bases, the J end lost 0 bases, and 9 bases lay between the germline ends. The CDR3 nucleotides are TGCGCCAGCAGCTTGGCGGGGACGGTGAACACTGAAGCTTTCTTT. It codes for CASSLAGTVNTEAFF.

The rearrangement uses TRBV4-1 and TRBJ2-2, with D uncertain. Germline loops: CDR1 MGHRA, CDR2 YSYEKL. V lost 4 bases and J 5 bases, leaving 11 bases between the germline ends. The CDR3 length is 14 residues. In DNA, the CDR3 is TGCGCCAGCAGCCCACCCAGGTATACCGGGGAGCTGTTTTTT. Its translation: CASSPPRYTGELFF.

The rearrangement links TRBV12-5 to TRBJ2-1, with D possibly being TRBD2 (6 bases). The CDR3 is 14 residues long. Trimming removed 7 bases from V and 0 bases from J, with 10 bases in between. Looked up from germline, CDR1 is LGHNT and CDR2 is FRNRAP. Here the CDR3 reads CASVEGASYNEQFF. CDR3 nucleotide sequence: TGTGCTAGTGTGGAGGGAGCCTCCTACAATGAGCAGTTCTTC.

The CDR3 region has the DNA TGTGCCAGCAGTTCGGACAGGGGATTCTACGAGCAGTACTTC. Encoded protein: CASSSDRGFYEQYF. V is TRBV2 and J is TRBJ2-7, with 9 bases matching TRBD1. The CDR3 has 14 residues. Looked up from germline, CDR1 is SNHLY and CDR2 is FYNNEI. V lost 5 bases to trimming and J lost 3 bases; unmatched junction nucleotides: 5.

The chain is built from TRBV19 and TRBJ2-5, with D perhaps given as TRBD1 or TRBD2 (5 bases each). The CDR3 has 15 residues. Trimming shortened V by 2 bases and J by 6 bases, and 16 bases separated the two germline ends. CDR1 and CDR2 (germline): LNHDA, SQIVND (reference sequence). The CDR3 bases are TGTGCCAGTAGTATAACCGGGACCAAACAGCAGACCCAGTACTTC. This encodes CASSITGTKQQTQYF.

This clone was observed a handful of times. V is TRBV25-1 and J is TRBJ1-1; 9 bases are a match to TRBD1. The V gene end was trimmed by 4 bases and the J gene end by 5 bases; junction bases not matched to a gene: 11. Germline loops: CDR1 MGHDK, CDR2 SYGVNS. The CDR3 has 16 residues. The CDR3 here is CASSASDRGWITEAFF. DNA for the CDR3: TGTGCCAGCAGTGCCTCGGACAGGGGATGGATAACTGAAGCTTTCTTT.

The chain couples TRBV6-4 to TRBJ2-3; a weak D match, TRBD2 (5 bases). The CDR3 loop spans 16 amino acids. The V gene lost 6 bases and the J gene lost 0 bases, with 16 bases spanning the gap. Germline CDR1 is MRHNA and CDR2 is SNTAGT. CDR3 nucleotide sequence: TGTGCCAGCAGACGGAGCGGTGCCAAAAGCACAGATACGCAGTATTTT. This codes for CASRRSGAKSTDTQYF.

CDR3 coding DNA: TGTGCCAGCAGTCCGGACCACCACAATGAGCAGTTCTTC. Its protein is CASSPDHHNEQFF. The chain links TRBV6-4 to TRBJ2-1; the D is unclear. Trimming shortened V by 5 bases and J by 5 bases, and 10 bases separated the two germline ends. Germline loops: CDR1 MRHNA, CDR2 SNTAGT. The CDR3 runs to 13 residues.

This clone appeared once. This chain connects TRBV4-1 to TRBJ2-5; D call uncertain. Germline values: CDR1 MGHRA, CDR2 YSYEKL. This CDR3 is 15 amino acids long. Trimming cost V 0 bases and J 11 bases, with 19 bases left between them. The CDR3 coding sequence is TGCGCCAGCAGCCAAGAGGTGTCAGTCTCTGGAGAGCAGTACTTC. Protein sequence: CASSQEVSVSGEQYF.

The chain combines TRBV29-1 with TRBJ1-2; D might be TRBD1 (5 bases). V lost 4 bases and J lost 3, with 9 bases in between. CDR1 is SQVTM, CDR2 ANQGSEA, per germline. This CDR3 is 12 amino acids long. The CDR3 is CSVGQGDYGYTF. CDR3 DNA sequence: TGCAGCGTTGGTCAGGGTGACTATGGCTACACCTTC.

This clone is a singleton in its sample. The chain employs TRBV6-6 and TRBJ2-2, with D hard to call. CDR1 is MNHNY and CDR2 is SVGAGI in the germline V gene (reference sequence). The CDR3 has 12 amino acids. V was clipped by 4 bases and J by 5 bases, with 5 bases between them. The CDR3 spells CASSFPTGELFF. CDR3 coding DNA: TGTGCCAGCAGTTTCCCTACCGGGGAGCTGTTTTTT.

The chain combines TRBV5-4 with TRBJ2-3, with a possible D match to TRBD2 (7 bases). The V end lost 4 bases, the J end lost 0 bases, and 15 bases lay between the germline ends. This CDR3 region has 16 residues. Looked up from germline, CDR1 is SGHNT and CDR2 is YYREEE (reference sequence). This chain's CDR3 is CASSAVGGGSTDTQYF. CDR3 nucleotide sequence: TGTGCCAGCAGCGCCGTGGGAGGGGGAAGCACAGATACGCAGTATTTT.

This sequence joins TRBV2 and TRBJ1-5, with no clear D. The CDR3 length is 13 residues. V shed 1 base and J shed 7 bases, with 8 bases lying between them. Germline loops: CDR1 SNHLY, CDR2 FYNNEI. The CDR3 region is CASSEVAGQPQHF. In nucleotides, the CDR3 is TGTGCCAGCAGTGAAGTCGCGGGGCAGCCCCAGCATTTT.

The chain employs TRBV5-8 and TRBJ2-7; D is undetermined. Per germline, CDR1 SGHTS and CDR2 YDEGEE. Trimming shortened V by 1 base and J by 0 bases, and 5 bases separated the two germline ends. The CDR3 loop spans 13 amino acids. CDR3 sequence reads: CASSLTISYEQYF. As DNA, the CDR3 is TGTGCCAGCAGCTTGACCATCTCCTACGAGCAGTACTTC.

The chain links TRBV5-4 to TRBJ1-5; tentatively, D is TRBD1 (6 bases). This CDR3 has 14 residues. V was shortened by 2 bases and J by 4 bases, with 10 bases between the two germline ends. CDR1 is SGHNT and CDR2 is YYREEE in the germline V gene (reference sequence). The CDR3 nucleotides are TGTGCCAGCAGCTTAGAACAGGGAAATCAGCCCCAGCATTTT. It translates to CASSLEQGNQPQHF.

The V and J genes are TRBV27 and TRBJ2-7, with 9 positions matching TRBD1. The junction had 6 bases not matched to a gene; V was cut back by 3 bases and J by 6 bases. The germline V gene has CDR1 MNHEY and CDR2 SMNVEV (reference sequence). The CDR3 is 14 residues long. The CDR3 bases are TGTGCCAGCAGTTTCTTACAGGGGGCCGGCGAGCAGTACTTC. Protein: CASSFLQGAGEQYF.

The DNA for the CDR3 is TGTGCCATCACCAACCAGAAACTACCGGGACAGGGGGCGAGAACCGGGGAGCTGTTTTTT. This translates into CAITNQKLPGQGARTGELFF. The rearrangement joins TRBV10-3 to TRBJ2-2; 12 positions agree with TRBD1. CDR3 size: 20 residues. Unmatched junction bases numbered 20, after V lost 7 bases and J lost 5 bases. CDR1 ENHRY and CDR2 SYGVKD come from the germline V gene.

The chain has TRBV9 and TRBJ1-1, with 9 bases lining up with TRBD1. From germline, CDR1 is SGDLS and CDR2 YYNGEE. The CDR3 is 14 amino acids. Trimming removed 3 bases from V and 5 bases from J; junction bases left unmatched: 5. The CDR3 region has the DNA TGTGCCAGCAGCGGGGGACAGGGTCGAACTGAAGCTTTCTTT. It encodes CASSGGQGRTEAFF.

J is TRBJ1-2 and V is TRBV5-1, with TRBD1 identical over 9 bases. This CDR3 contains 16 residues. Looked up from germline, CDR1 is SGHRS and CDR2 is YFSETQ. The V segment lost 5 bases and the J segment 2 bases; nucleotides outside the gene matches: 10. This CDR3 reads CASSYTGGTNNYGYTF. CDR3 DNA sequence: TGCGCCAGCAGTTATACAGGGGGCACGAACAACTATGGCTACACCTTC.

CDR3 DNA: TGTGCCAGCAGATTGATGGGGGGTCAGCCCCAGCATTTT. Translating gives CASRLMGGQPQHF. The rearrangement links TRBV2 to TRBJ1-5, with D possibly matching TRBD1 (5 bases). The CDR3 extends over 13 amino acids. The V and J ends lost 6 bases and 6 bases respectively, with 12 bases between them. Germline V lookup: CDR1 SNHLY, CDR2 FYNNEI.

This clone has just one count. V usage is TRBV25-1 and J usage is TRBJ2-5; D might be TRBD2 (6 bases). Trimming stripped 5 bases from V and 5 bases from J, with 12 bases between. Germline V lookup: CDR1 MGHDK, CDR2 SYGVNS. The CDR3 is 13 residues long. CDR3 sequence (DNA): TGTGCCAGCAGTCCGTGGGGGAGGGAGACCCAGTACTTC. Encoded protein: CASSPWGRETQYF.

This clone occurred once. In the same sample, other DNA sequences code for this CDR3. This chain joins TRBV18 and TRBJ2-1, with 12 bases that match TRBD1. With 6 bases clipped from V and 6 bases from J, the junction kept 3 bases outside the gene matches. Germline V gives CDR1 KGHSH, CDR2 LQKENI. The CDR3 totals 14 residues. CDR3 loop: CASSPGQGANEQFF. The CDR3 coding sequence is TGTGCCAGCTCGCCGGGACAGGGGGCCAATGAGCAGTTCTTC.

On this clone itself: Distinct nucleotide sequences in the sample also encode this CDR3. The chain uses TRBV6-6 and TRBJ2-7; D is perhaps TRBD1 or TRBD2 (5 bases each). Germline CDR1 reads MNHNY; CDR2 reads SVGAGI (reference sequence). The CDR3 runs 13 residues. V was clipped by 0 bases and J by 4 bases, with 7 bases between them. This CDR3 is CASSYSRGYEQYF. In DNA, the CDR3 is TGTGCCAGCAGTTACTCGAGGGGTTACGAGCAGTACTTC.

There are a few counts of this clone. The chain has TRBV19 and TRBJ1-1; 7 nucleotides align to TRBD1. CDR3 length: 12 residues. CDR1 LNHDA and CDR2 SQIVND come from the germline V gene (reference sequence). J was trimmed by 11 bases and V by 7 bases; bases with no gene match: 10. The CDR3 region is CASTLTDRAAFF. In DNA, the CDR3 is TGTGCCAGTACCTTGACTGACAGGGCCGCTTTCTTT.

This clone was recorded only once. DNA for the CDR3: TGCGCCAGCAGCTTGGCGTTAGCGGGAGGACTCCCCTACGAGCAGTACTTC. This encodes CASSLALAGGLPYEQYF. This sequence joins TRBV5-1 and TRBJ2-7, with 10 positions matching TRBD2. V was pared by 0 bases and J by 2 bases, with 8 bases of the junction left unmatched. Looked up from germline, CDR1 is SGHRS and CDR2 is YFSETQ. This CDR3 spans 17 amino acids.

The chain combines TRBV29-1 with TRBJ1-2; 10 nucleotides match TRBD1. Germline-derived CDR1 and CDR2 are SQVTM and ANQGSEA. The CDR3 runs 11 residues. The junction had 4 bases not matched to a gene; V was cut back by 7 bases and J by 8 bases. CDR3 amino acids: CSATGGGGYTF. In DNA form, the CDR3 reads TGCAGCGCGACAGGGGGCGGGGGCTACACCTTC.

The rearrangement links TRBV9 to TRBJ1-3; D is unresolved. Trimming took off 4 bases at V and 2 bases at J, with 13 bases between the two ends. CDR1 and CDR2 from the germline V gene are SGDLS and YYNGEE. The CDR3 spans 15 residues. The CDR3 reads CASSPGSSPGNTIYF. The DNA of the CDR3 is TGTGCCAGCAGCCCGGGGTCCTCTCCTGGAAACACCATATATTTT.

The gene calls are TRBV5-6 and TRBJ1-1; D unclear. This CDR3 spans 13 amino acids. V lost 2 bases and J lost 0, with 5 bases in between. Germline lookup yields CDR1 SGHDT and CDR2 YYEEEE. Here the CDR3 DNA reads TGTGCCAGCAGCTTTCCGGTGAACACTGAAGCTTTCTTT. Its protein is CASSFPVNTEAFF.

This chain joins TRBV7-2 and TRBJ2-5; D is possibly TRBD2 (5 bases). The CDR3 sequence is 14 residues long. CDR1 is SGHTA and CDR2 is FQGNSA in the germline V gene. V was cut by 3 bases and J by 1 base, with 9 bases left in between. The CDR3: CASSFGGPQETQYF. The CDR3 coding sequence is TGTGCCAGCAGCTTTGGAGGTCCCCAAGAGACCCAGTACTTC. The variable domain in full, with the rest retrieved from reference TRBV7-2 and TRBJ2-5, is GAGVSQSPSNKVTEKGKDVELRCDPISGHTALYWYRQSLGQGLEFLIYFQGNSAPDKSGLPSDRFSAERTGGSVSTLTIQRTQQEDSAVYLCASSFGGPQETQYFGPGTRLLVL.

The chain employs TRBV6-1 and TRBJ1-5, with D perhaps TRBD1 (5 bases). Trimming took off 3 bases at V and 3 bases at J, with 12 bases between the two ends. The CDR3 has 15 residues. Germline values: CDR1 MNHNS, CDR2 SASEGT. This CDR3 reads CASSEYGGSNQPQHF. CDR3 DNA sequence: TGTGCCAGCAGTGAGTACGGGGGATCCAATCAGCCCCAGCATTTT.